The 31 T cell receptor beta chains below all came from one sample that was sequenced in a study of blood T cell repertoires in COVID-19. The repertoire was sequenced with immunoSEQ multiplex PCR; TCRdb's copy has only in-frame clones and lacks some. The profile shows 55,000 or so clones, over 70% of them singletons. Sequencing was done on a sample of peripheral blood. The receptors shown here come from a man aged 55 to 70 with acute or convalescent COVID-19.

This clone has only a few counts. The V gene is TRBV28, the J gene TRBJ1-5; 8 bases agree with TRBD1. This CDR3 is built from 16 residues. Germline V gene lookup returns CDR1 MDHEN and CDR2 SYDVKM. Trimming at V came to 5 bases and at J to 4 bases, leaving 10 bases not matched to a gene. CDR3 protein: CASSHFFGTGNQPQHF. Written as DNA, the CDR3 is TGTGCCAGCAGTCACTTCTTCGGGACAGGTAATCAGCCCCAGCATTTT.

This clone was picked up one time. The chain carries TRBV2 and TRBJ1-2; D not certain. Deletions cut 8 bases from V and 5 bases from J, with 12 bases between. The germline V gene encodes CDR1 SNHLY and CDR2 FYNNEI. This CDR3 is built from 12 residues. The CDR3 DNA sequence: TGTGCCAGCGGCCGGGGAGGGTATGGCTACACCTTC. It is translated as CASGRGGYGYTF.

The chain combines TRBV12-3 or TRBV12-4 with TRBJ1-2, with TRBD1 identical over 9 bases. With V trimmed by 5 bases and J by 2 bases, 0 bases remained unmatched. This CDR3 comprises 13 residues. In nucleotides, the CDR3 is TGTGCCAGCAGTGGGACAGGGAACTATGGCTACACCTTC. It is translated as CASSGTGNYGYTF.

The V call is TRBV7-9, the J call TRBJ1-1; TRBD1 matches at 7 bases. The J segment lost 1 base and the V segment lost 5 bases, leaving 4 bases of the junction unmatched. Per the germline V gene, CDR1 is SEHNR and CDR2 is FQNEAQ (reference sequence). The CDR3 extends over 14 amino acids. Written as DNA, the CDR3 is TGTGCCAGCAGCCGAGGGGGCGGGAACACTGAAGCTTTCTTT. Amino acid sequence: CASSRGGGNTEAFF.

V is TRBV15 and J is TRBJ2-5; 8 nucleotides match TRBD2. Germline CDR1 and CDR2: LNHNV and YYDKDF (reference sequence). The length of the CDR3 is 15 residues. V shed 8 bases and J 2 bases; nucleotides not matched to a gene: 10. CDR3 DNA: TGTGCCACCCGGGGGGGGCAGGGGAGGCAAGAGACCCAGTACTTC. As protein: CATRGGQGRQETQYF.

J is TRBJ2-1 and V is TRBV30; 7 nucleotides align to TRBD2. Germline CDR1 reads GTSNPN; CDR2 reads SVGIG (reference sequence). V lost 4 bases and J lost 8; bases outside the gene matches: 11. The CDR3 loop spans 14 amino acids. CDR3 amino acids: CAWTAGGGIDEQFF. The CDR3 DNA sequence: TGTGCCTGGACCGCGGGCGGGGGTATCGATGAGCAGTTCTTC.

This chain joins TRBV5-1 and TRBJ1-1, with D maybe TRBD1 (5 bases). The CDR3 runs 13 residues. Germline-derived CDR1 and CDR2 are SGHRS and YFSETQ. The V end was cut by 4 bases, the J end by 2 bases, with 9 bases between. CDR3 in DNA: TGCGCCAGCAGCCGGGGGGATAACACTGAAGCTTTCTTT. Residues: CASSRGDNTEAFF.

This chain connects TRBV5-1 to TRBJ2-1; D is unclear. V lost 0 bases to trimming and J lost 2 bases, with 9 bases between them. The germline V gene encodes CDR1 SGHRS and CDR2 YFSETQ. The CDR3 loop spans 15 amino acids. The DNA of the CDR3 is TGCGCCAGCAGCTTGGGGTCACCTACCTACAATGAGCAGTTCTTC. This encodes CASSLGSPTYNEQFF.

This CDR3 is CASSFPNSYEQYF. The CDR3 DNA is TGCGCCAGCAGCTTCCCAAACTCCTACGAGCAGTACTTC. The chain links TRBV5-1 to TRBJ2-7; the D is unclear. Germline CDR1 reads SGHRS; CDR2 reads YFSETQ. Trimming removed 2 bases at V and 0 bases at J, with 6 bases between. This CDR3 comprises 13 residues.

The chain employs TRBV4-2 and TRBJ1-2; maybe TRBD1 (5 bases). Per the germline V gene, CDR1 is LGHNA and CDR2 is YNFKEQ. The CDR3 is 13 residues long. The V end lost 3 bases, the J end lost 7 bases, and 12 bases lay between the germline ends. CDR3 nucleotides: TGTGCCAGCAGCCAGCCGGGGGACCGTGGCTACACCTTC. Residues: CASSQPGDRGYTF.

The chain combines TRBV5-4 with TRBJ2-1; TRBD1 matches at 7 bases. With V trimmed by 2 bases and J by 8 bases, 4 bases remained unmatched. Germline assignment: CDR1 SGHNT and CDR2 YYREEE (reference sequence). This CDR3 contains 13 residues. The CDR3 loop is CASSFKGADEQFF. In DNA form, the CDR3 reads TGTGCCAGCAGCTTTAAGGGGGCGGATGAGCAGTTCTTC.

J is TRBJ2-7 and V is TRBV5-1; D uncertain. Germline loops: CDR1 SGHRS, CDR2 YFSETQ. This CDR3 contains 13 residues. The V gene lost 6 bases and the J gene lost 6 bases, with 16 bases spanning the gap. The CDR3: CASMAQAPGEQYF. CDR3 in DNA: TGCGCCAGCATGGCGCAGGCTCCTGGCGAGCAGTACTTC. Full variable domain (missing parts from reference TRBV5-1 and TRBJ2-7): KAGVTQTPRYLIKTRGQQVTLSCSPISGHRSVSWYQQTPGQGLQFLFEYFSETQRNKGNFPGRFSGRQFSNSRSEMNVSTLELGDSALYLCASMAQAPGEQYFGPGTRLTVT.

The CDR3 loop is CASSLTGKQFF. The CDR3 coding sequence is TGTGCCAGCAGCCTCACGGGGAAGCAGTTCTTC. The chain carries TRBV12-3 or TRBV12-4 and TRBJ2-1; D is possibly TRBD2 (5 bases). V lost 6 bases and J lost 11, with 11 bases in between. This CDR3 spans 11 amino acids.

The DNA of the CDR3 is TGTGCCTGTGACAGGGGGTTTAACTATGGCTACACCTTC. Translating it yields CACDRGFNYGYTF. The gene calls are TRBV30 and TRBJ1-2; 9 nucleotides align to TRBD1. This CDR3 spans 13 amino acids. The germline V gene encodes CDR1 GTSNPN and CDR2 SVGIG (reference sequence). Trimming cost V 6 bases and J 1 base; bases outside gene matches: 3. Based on the CDR3 plus reference TRBV30 and TRBJ1-2, the full variable domain is SQTIHQWPATLVQPVGSPLSLECTVEGTSNPNLYWYRQAAGRGLQLLFYSVGIGQISSEVPQNLSASRPQDRQFILSSKKLLLSDSGFYLCACDRGFNYGYTFGSGTRLTVV.

J is TRBJ2-2 and V is TRBV7-9, with D tentatively TRBD2 (5 bases). This CDR3 comprises 14 residues. The V gene lost 3 bases and the J gene lost 1 base, with 6 bases spanning the gap. Germline CDR1 SEHNR, CDR2 FQNEAQ (reference sequence). The CDR3 DNA reads as TGTGCCAGCAGCTTCGGAGGGAACACCGGGGAGCTGTTTTTT. Its translation is CASSFGGNTGELFF.

This chain connects TRBV5-1 to TRBJ1-1; D ambiguous. Germline V CDR1 and CDR2: SGHRS, YFSETQ. The CDR3 runs to 13 residues. Trimming removed 4 bases from V and 11 bases from J, with 18 bases in between. CDR3 in amino acids: CASSPPGYPEAFF. The CDR3 DNA is TGCGCCAGCAGCCCCCCGGGGTACCCCGAGGCTTTCTTT.

The J gene is TRBJ1-1, the V gene TRBV18; D may be TRBD1 (6 bases). V dropped 2 bases and J dropped 5 bases, with 12 bases sitting between them. CDR1 and CDR2 from the germline V gene are KGHSH and LQKENI. The CDR3 has 14 residues. CDR3 DNA: TGTGCCAGCTCACCAACACAGCAGGGGACTGAAGCTTTCTTT. Encoded protein: CASSPTQQGTEAFF.

The V call is TRBV6-5, the J call TRBJ2-7; maybe TRBD1 (6 bases). The CDR3 extends over 13 amino acids. Germline V gene data show CDR1 as MNHEY and CDR2 as SVGAGI. V was cut by 0 bases and J by 3 bases, with 6 bases left in between. The CDR3 coding sequence is TGTGCCAGCAGTTACTCGACAGGCTACGAGCAGTACTTC. This codes for CASSYSTGYEQYF.

The chain has TRBV12-5 and TRBJ1-3, with 8 nucleotides matching TRBD1. The CDR3 is 22 residues long. J gave up 2 bases and V 2 bases, and 23 bases lay outside the gene matches. Per germline, CDR1 LGHNT and CDR2 FRNRAP. The CDR3 protein is CASGLLPFSQGARIKPGNTIYF. Here the CDR3 DNA reads TGTGCTAGTGGTTTGCTACCATTCTCTCAGGGGGCTCGAATCAAACCTGGAAACACCATATATTTT.

This clone has just one count. This chain links TRBV7-9 with TRBJ2-1, with 9 bases lining up with TRBD2. Germline V gene lookup returns CDR1 SEHNR and CDR2 FQNEAQ (reference sequence). The CDR3 spans 18 residues. After removal of 1 base from V and 7 bases from J, the junction contained 14 bases not matched to a gene. The CDR3 DNA is TGTGCCAGCAGCTTAGGAACCCTCACTAGCGGGCCAAAGAATGAGCAGTTCTTC. Translation gives CASSLGTLTSGPKNEQFF.

This chain links TRBV4-2 with TRBJ2-7, with a weak D call TRBD1 (6 bases). CDR3 length equals 18 residues. Looked up from germline, CDR1 is LGHNA and CDR2 is YNFKEQ. V was pared by 0 bases and J by 2 bases, with 20 bases between. The CDR3 spells CASSQDRLSPNRAYEQYF. In DNA, the CDR3 is TGTGCCAGCAGCCAAGATCGACTATCCCCCAACAGGGCCTACGAGCAGTACTTC.

The chain employs TRBV4-1 and TRBJ1-4; a possible D gene is TRBD1 (6 bases). This CDR3 spans 14 amino acids. Looked up from germline, CDR1 is MGHRA and CDR2 is YSYEKL. Between the trimmed V and J ends, which lost 8 bases and 10 bases, there was a span of 20 bases. The CDR3 bases are TGCGCCAGCGGCCGGGACACCCGGGGTCCAAAACTGTTTTTT. Amino acids: CASGRDTRGPKLFF.

This rearrangement joins TRBV29-1 to TRBJ1-4; TRBD1 might be the D (6 bases). The V gene's germline CDR1 is SQVTM and CDR2 ANQGSEA. This CDR3 is 12 amino acids long. V lost 7 bases, J lost 7 bases, and 13 bases lay in between. The CDR3 bases are TGCAGCGCCTCAGGGACACCTGAAAAACTGTTTTTT. It codes for CSASGTPEKLFF.

This clone was detected once. This chain links TRBV19 with TRBJ1-1, with 7 bases aligning to TRBD1. This CDR3 contains 16 residues. Germline lookup yields CDR1 LNHDA and CDR2 SQIVND (reference sequence). V lost 1 base and J lost 0; bases outside the gene matches: 5. The CDR3 coding sequence is TGTGCCAGTAGTATAGGACAGGGCCTCATGAACACTGAAGCTTTCTTT. Residues: CASSIGQGLMNTEAFF.

This chain links TRBV7-8 with TRBJ1-3; D remains ambiguous. Germline V gene data show CDR1 as SGHVS and CDR2 as FQNEAQ. Trimming took 6 bases from V and 0 from J, leaving 12 bases between them. The CDR3 has 15 residues. This CDR3 is CASRQNRDSGNTIYF. CDR3 DNA: TGTGCCAGCAGGCAAAACCGGGACTCTGGAAACACCATATATTTT.

The chain carries TRBV9 and TRBJ1-2; possible D gene TRBD1, 5 bases. CDR1 is SGDLS, CDR2 YYNGEE, per germline. The CDR3 consists of 16 residues. Trimming stripped 3 bases from V and 0 bases from J, with 15 bases between. CDR3 sequence: CASSASPRVSNYGYTF. In DNA, the CDR3 is TGTGCCAGCAGCGCAAGCCCCAGGGTTTCTAACTATGGCTACACCTTC. The whole variable domain, remainder taken from reference TRBV9 and TRBJ1-2, is DSGVTQTPKHLITATGQRVTLRCSPRSGDLSVYWYQQSLDQGLQFLIQYYNGEERAKGNILERFSAQQFPDLHSELNLSSLELGDSALYFCASSASPRVSNYGYTFGSGTRLTVV.

The genes are TRBV2 and TRBJ2-3; TRBD1 agrees at 8 bases. Per the germline V gene, CDR1 is SNHLY and CDR2 is FYNNEI. This CDR3 spans 15 amino acids. Trimming cost V 4 bases and J 6 bases; bases outside gene matches: 9. CDR3 DNA sequence: TGTGCCAGCAGTGGATACCAGGGGGCACCCGATACGCAGTATTTT. It specifies CASSGYQGAPDTQYF.

This sequence joins TRBV2 and TRBJ1-2; 10 bases fit TRBD1. This CDR3 is built from 14 residues. The V gene's germline CDR1 is SNHLY and CDR2 FYNNEI. V dropped 8 bases and J dropped 8; count of bases not matched to a gene: 11. CDR3 coding DNA: TGTGCCAGCGGCAGGGACAGGGGTATAGGAGGCTACACCTTC. Translation: CASGRDRGIGGYTF.

The chain employs TRBV12-5 and TRBJ1-5, with D perhaps TRBD1 (5 bases). V was cut by 4 bases and J by 5 bases, with 12 bases left in between. The CDR3 is 14 residues long. The V gene's germline CDR1 is LGHNT and CDR2 FRNRAP. The CDR3 region has the DNA TGTGCTAGTGGTTCTGGGACGGGGGATCAGCCCCAGCATTTT. Translating it yields CASGSGTGDQPQHF. Using reference TRBV12-5 and TRBJ1-5 for the parts outside the CDR3, the full variable domain is DARVTQTPRHKVTEMGQEVTMRCQPILGHNTVFWYRQTMMQGLELLAYFRNRAPLDDSGMPKDRFSAEMPDATLATLKIQPSEPRDSAVYFCASGSGTGDQPQHFGDGTRLSIL.

The chain employs TRBV12-5 and TRBJ2-5; possibly TRBD2 for D (5 bases). Trimming removed 1 base from V and 2 bases from J, with 8 bases in between. This CDR3 comprises 14 residues. Germline-derived CDR1 and CDR2 are LGHNT and FRNRAP. Written as DNA, the CDR3 is TGTGCTAGTGGTTTGGGACTACTTCAAGAGACCCAGTACTTC. Translated, it gives CASGLGLLQETQYF.

This chain uses TRBV7-9 with TRBJ1-5; D is unclear. Germline V gene data show CDR1 as SEHNR and CDR2 as FQNEAQ (reference sequence). Trimming shortened V by 10 bases and J by 2 bases, and 12 bases separated the two germline ends. This CDR3 is 13 amino acids long. For the CDR3, the DNA is TGTGCCACCCATTCATGCGGCAATCAGCCCCAGCATTTT. Encoded protein: CATHSCGNQPQHF.